The rows below give T cell receptor beta chains drawn from one sample of a study of T cells in localized non-small cell lung cancer. The method was immunoSEQ multiplex PCR; TCRdb's version includes in-frame clones alone and lacks a portion of them. Of some 14,000 clones in the sample, 28% are singletons; the top ten hold about 7.8%. Sequences were derived from lung tumor tissue, sampled before any cancer treatment. The receptors derive from a female donor aged 60 or older with stage I lung adenocarcinoma. Both conserved end residues are part of each CDR3. D genes are given only for firm matches. Only some rows state a clone size, as once, few, many or a class for expanded clones.

J gene: TRBJ2-7; D gene: .; clone size: few; V gene: TRBV6-8; CDR3 protein: CASSYIPPTLATYEQYF; CDR3 DNA: TGTGCCAGCAGTTACATACCTCCGACCCTAGCGACCTACGAGCAGTACTTC
J gene: TRBJ1-1; D gene: .; clone size: .; V gene: TRBV15; CDR3 protein: CATSRVAGPNTEAFF; CDR3 DNA: TGTGCCACCAGCAGAGTGGCAGGACCGAACACTGAAGCTTTCTTT
J gene: TRBJ2-5; D gene: TRBD2; clone size: .; V gene: TRBV19; CDR3 protein: CASSGRRLETQYF; CDR3 DNA: TGTGCCAGTAGCGGGAGGAGGCTTGAGACCCAGTACTTC
J gene: TRBJ2-4; D gene: .; clone size: .; V gene: TRBV6-8; CDR3 protein: CASSLAKNIQYF; CDR3 DNA: TGTGCCAGCAGTCTAGCCAAAAACATTCAGTACTTC
J gene: TRBJ2-1; D gene: TRBD1; clone size: few; V gene: TRBV30; CDR3 protein: CAYPGTGHNEQFF; CDR3 DNA: TGTGCCTACCCCGGGACAGGACACAATGAGCAGTTCTTC
J gene: TRBJ2-6; D gene: TRBD1; clone size: .; V gene: TRBV19; CDR3 protein: CASSTGTGVGANVLTF; CDR3 DNA: TGTGCCAGTAGTACCGGGACAGGTGTGGGGGCCAACGTCCTGACTTTC
J gene: TRBJ2-3; D gene: .; clone size: .; V gene: TRBV11-3; CDR3 protein: CASTTDWGGGTDTQYF; CDR3 DNA: TGTGCCAGCACCACTGACTGGGGGGGCGGCACAGATACGCAGTATTTT
J gene: TRBJ1-2; D gene: TRBD1; clone size: .; V gene: TRBV30; CDR3 protein: CAWDRGEKGYTF; CDR3 DNA: TGTGCCTGGGACAGGGGAGAGAAAGGCTACACCTTC
J gene: TRBJ1-1; D gene: .; clone size: few; V gene: TRBV6-8; CDR3 protein: CASSYTPGTLNTEAFF; CDR3 DNA: TGTGCCAGCAGTTACACTCCTGGGACATTGAACACTGAAGCTTTCTTT
J gene: TRBJ1-1; D gene: .; clone size: .; V gene: TRBV18; CDR3 protein: CASSPIGRLNTEAFF; CDR3 DNA: TGTGCCAGCTCACCTATCGGACGGTTGAACACTGAAGCTTTCTTT
J gene: TRBJ1-2; D gene: .; clone size: many; V gene: TRBV11-3; CDR3 protein: CASSPQGTSPNYGYTF; CDR3 DNA: TGTGCCAGCAGCCCCCAGGGGACGTCCCCTAACTATGGCTACACCTTC
J gene: TRBJ1-1; D gene: .; clone size: .; V gene: TRBV30; CDR3 protein: CAWNVGTRAFF; CDR3 DNA: TGTGCCTGGAACGTGGGTACGAGAGCTTTCTTT
J gene: TRBJ1-2; D gene: TRBD1; clone size: .; V gene: TRBV9; CDR3 protein: CASSKRAGGTDGYTF; CDR3 DNA: TGTGCCAGCAGCAAACGGGCAGGGGGCACGGATGGCTACACCTTC
J gene: TRBJ2-1; D gene: TRBD2; clone size: .; V gene: TRBV19; CDR3 protein: CASSIGLAAYNEQFF; CDR3 DNA: TGTGCCAGTAGTATAGGACTAGCGGCGTACAATGAGCAGTTCTTC
J gene: TRBJ1-5; D gene: .; clone size: many; V gene: TRBV6-8; CDR3 protein: CASSFSPGAVNQPQHF; CDR3 DNA: TGTGCCAGCAGTTTTTCCCCAGGGGCGGTCAATCAGCCCCAGCATTTT
J gene: TRBJ1-1; D gene: TRBD1; clone size: few; V gene: TRBV11-3; CDR3 protein: CASSLDGTASTEAFF; CDR3 DNA: TGTGCCAGCAGCTTAGATGGGACAGCCAGCACTGAAGCTTTCTTT
J gene: TRBJ1-1; D gene: .; clone size: .; V gene: TRBV14; CDR3 protein: CASSWDGYTEAFF; CDR3 DNA: TGTGCCAGCAGCTGGGACGGCTACACTGAAGCTTTCTTT
J gene: TRBJ1-5; D gene: TRBD1; clone size: .; V gene: TRBV30; CDR3 protein: CAWAREGQGNQPQHF; CDR3 DNA: TGTGCCTGGGCTCGAGAGGGACAGGGCAATCAGCCCCAGCATTTT
J gene: TRBJ2-5; D gene: TRBD2; clone size: .; V gene: TRBV6-8; CDR3 protein: CATSGGAETQYF; CDR3 DNA: TGTGCCACTAGCGGGGGGGCCGAGACCCAGTACTTC
J gene: TRBJ1-3; D gene: .; clone size: .; V gene: TRBV11-3; CDR3 protein: CASSGRQGVDTIYF; CDR3 DNA: TGTGCCAGCAGCGGTAGGCAGGGTGTCGACACCATATATTTT
J gene: TRBJ2-3; D gene: TRBD2; clone size: .; V gene: TRBV9; CDR3 protein: CASTIGLAGGDTQYF; CDR3 DNA: TGTGCCAGCACGATAGGACTAGCGGGAGGTGATACGCAGTATTTT
J gene: TRBJ2-1; D gene: TRBD1; clone size: many; V gene: TRBV6-8; CDR3 protein: CASRLSGGYNEQFF; CDR3 DNA: TGTGCCAGCAGACTCTCAGGGGGATACAATGAGCAGTTCTTC
J gene: TRBJ2-3; D gene: TRBD2; clone size: .; V gene: TRBV30; CDR3 protein: CAWSKGRARLDTQYF; CDR3 DNA: TGTGCCTGGAGTAAGGGGAGGGCAAGATTGGATACGCAGTATTTT
J gene: TRBJ2-1; D gene: .; clone size: .; V gene: TRBV11-3; CDR3 protein: CASSSDGRSYNEQFF; CDR3 DNA: TGTGCCAGCAGCTCGGACGGGCGCTCCTACAATGAGCAGTTCTTC
J gene: TRBJ1-1; D gene: .; clone size: few; V gene: TRBV14; CDR3 protein: CASSIRLEGEAFF; CDR3 DNA: TGTGCCAGCAGCATCCGGTTAGAGGGTGAAGCTTTCTTT
J gene: TRBJ2-7; D gene: .; clone size: .; V gene: TRBV9; CDR3 protein: CASEGLGSFEQYF; CDR3 DNA: TGTGCCAGCGAAGGGTTGGGATCGTTCGAGCAGTACTTC
J gene: TRBJ1-4; D gene: .; clone size: few; V gene: TRBV9; CDR3 protein: CASSGRTEKLFF; CDR3 DNA: TGTGCCAGCAGTGGTAGAACTGAAAAACTGTTTTTT
J gene: TRBJ2-1; D gene: .; clone size: few; V gene: TRBV5-1; CDR3 protein: CASSLELASYNEQFF; CDR3 DNA: TGCGCCAGCAGCTTGGAACTAGCCTCCTACAATGAGCAGTTCTTC
J gene: TRBJ2-1; D gene: TRBD2; clone size: .; V gene: TRBV19; CDR3 protein: CASSNLGLAGGPAYNEQFF; CDR3 DNA: TGTGCCAGTTCTAACCTCGGGCTAGCGGGGGGCCCCGCCTACAATGAGCAGTTCTTC
J gene: TRBJ2-3; D gene: TRBD1; clone size: .; V gene: TRBV30; CDR3 protein: CAWSGSRGDTQYF; CDR3 DNA: TGTGCCTGGAGTGGAAGCAGGGGGGATACGCAGTATTTT
J gene: TRBJ2-1; D gene: TRBD2; clone size: many; V gene: TRBV11-3; CDR3 protein: CASSFVITSGRVVEQFF; CDR3 DNA: TGTGCCAGCAGCTTTGTTATTACTAGCGGGAGGGTTGTTGAGCAGTTCTTC
J gene: TRBJ2-1; D gene: TRBD2; clone size: .; V gene: TRBV19; CDR3 protein: CATTAGVFGEQFF; CDR3 DNA: TGTGCCACCACAGCGGGAGTCTTTGGTGAGCAGTTCTTC
J gene: TRBJ2-7; D gene: .; clone size: .; V gene: TRBV18; CDR3 protein: CASSAPAGSYEQYF; CDR3 DNA: TGTGCCAGCTCGGCCCCGGCGGGAAGCTACGAGCAGTACTTC
J gene: TRBJ1-5; D gene: .; clone size: .; V gene: TRBV6-8; CDR3 protein: CASSSAYGQPQHF; CDR3 DNA: TGTGCCAGCAGTTCAGCGTACGGTCAGCCCCAGCATTTT
J gene: TRBJ2-3; D gene: .; clone size: few; V gene: TRBV6-8; CDR3 protein: CASTRDGTTDTQYF; CDR3 DNA: TGTGCCAGCACGAGAGACGGGACAACAGATACGCAGTATTTT
J gene: TRBJ1-1; D gene: .; clone size: .; V gene: TRBV19; CDR3 protein: CASTVRGVNTEAFF; CDR3 DNA: TGTGCCAGTACTGTCCGAGGGGTGAACACTGAAGCTTTCTTT
J gene: TRBJ2-3; D gene: TRBD1; clone size: .; V gene: TRBV6-8; CDR3 protein: CASLDRGLNTQYF; CDR3 DNA: TGTGCCAGCCTGGACAGGGGGCTGAATACGCAGTATTTT
J gene: TRBJ2-2; D gene: .; clone size: few; V gene: TRBV30; CDR3 protein: CAWSVVAGAGELFF; CDR3 DNA: TGTGCCTGGAGTGTAGTAGCAGGGGCCGGGGAGCTGTTTTTT
J gene: TRBJ1-5; D gene: .; clone size: few; V gene: TRBV18; CDR3 protein: CASSLSGGGNQPQHF; CDR3 DNA: TGTGCCAGCTCACTTAGCGGGGGGGGCAATCAGCCCCAGCATTTT
J gene: TRBJ1-2; D gene: .; clone size: .; V gene: TRBV6-8; CDR3 protein: CASSHGRSYGYTF; CDR3 DNA: TGTGCCAGCAGTCACGGACGGAGCTATGGCTACACCTTC
J gene: TRBJ1-2; D gene: .; clone size: .; V gene: TRBV9; CDR3 protein: CASSRQSYGYTF; CDR3 DNA: TGTGCCAGCAGTAGACAGTCCTATGGCTACACCTTC
J gene: TRBJ1-1; D gene: .; clone size: .; V gene: TRBV6-8; CDR3 protein: CASSYSFPRQPEAFF; CDR3 DNA: TGTGCCAGCAGTTACTCTTTCCCCCGACAGCCTGAAGCTTTCTTT
J gene: TRBJ1-2; D gene: TRBD1; clone size: few; V gene: TRBV6-7; CDR3 protein: CASSLRQGGGYTF; CDR3 DNA: TGTGCCAGCAGTTTAAGACAGGGCGGCGGCTACACCTTC
J gene: TRBJ2-3; D gene: .; clone size: .; V gene: TRBV19; CDR3 protein: CATGRGSGRFMQYF; CDR3 DNA: TGTGCCACCGGCCGAGGGAGCGGCCGTTTTATGCAGTATTTT
J gene: TRBJ1-2; D gene: .; clone size: .; V gene: TRBV30; CDR3 protein: CAWSEGVGYTF; CDR3 DNA: TGTGCCTGGAGTGAAGGGGTTGGCTACACCTTC
J gene: TRBJ2-4; D gene: TRBD2; clone size: .; V gene: TRBV19; CDR3 protein: CASSPGGTLAKNIQYF; CDR3 DNA: TGTGCCAGTAGCCCCGGGGGGACTCTAGCCAAAAACATTCAGTACTTC
J gene: TRBJ1-1; D gene: TRBD1; clone size: .; V gene: TRBV29-1; CDR3 protein: CSVNRDRNTEAFF; CDR3 DNA: TGCAGCGTGAACCGGGACAGAAACACTGAAGCTTTCTTT
J gene: TRBJ1-2; D gene: TRBD1; clone size: .; V gene: TRBV5-1; CDR3 protein: CASSLRGGDYGYTF; CDR3 DNA: TGCGCCAGCAGCTTGAGAGGGGGCGACTATGGCTACACCTTC
J gene: TRBJ2-2; D gene: .; clone size: .; V gene: TRBV11-3; CDR3 protein: CASSSSPHTGELFF; CDR3 DNA: TGTGCCAGCAGCTCATCACCTCACACCGGGGAGCTGTTTTTT
J gene: TRBJ2-1; D gene: TRBD2; clone size: medium-sized; V gene: TRBV6-8; CDR3 protein: CASSYSKGTISPRQFF; CDR3 DNA: TGTGCCAGCAGTTACTCTAAGGGGACTATCAGTCCAAGGCAGTTCTTC
J gene: TRBJ1-2; D gene: .; clone size: once; V gene: TRBV19; CDR3 protein: CASSYTGSYGYTF; CDR3 DNA: TGTGCCAGTAGCTATACAGGGAGCTATGGCTACACCTTC
J gene: TRBJ2-2; D gene: .; clone size: .; V gene: TRBV30; CDR3 protein: CAWTVRQGGGTGELFF; CDR3 DNA: TGTGCCTGGACGGTTCGTCAGGGAGGCGGCACCGGGGAGCTGTTTTTT
J gene: TRBJ1-3; D gene: .; clone size: .; V gene: TRBV14; CDR3 protein: CASSQDVVPGNTIYF; CDR3 DNA: TGTGCCAGCAGCCAAGATGTGGTCCCCGGAAACACCATATATTTT
J gene: TRBJ1-2; D gene: TRBD1; clone size: .; V gene: TRBV6-8; CDR3 protein: CASSRGQAGVYGYTF; CDR3 DNA: TGTGCCAGCAGTCGAGGACAGGCGGGGGTTTATGGCTACACCTTC
J gene: TRBJ2-1; D gene: TRBD2; clone size: .; V gene: TRBV19; CDR3 protein: CASSPREAVPYNEQFF; CDR3 DNA: TGTGCCAGTAGTCCGCGGGAGGCTGTCCCCTACAATGAGCAGTTCTTC
J gene: TRBJ1-5; D gene: .; clone size: few; V gene: TRBV7-4; CDR3 protein: CASSLASNQPQHF; CDR3 DNA: TGTGCCAGCAGCTTAGCCAGCAATCAGCCCCAGCATTTT
J gene: TRBJ2-7; D gene: .; clone size: .; V gene: TRBV11-3; CDR3 protein: CASNPGHGAYEQYF; CDR3 DNA: TGTGCCAGCAATCCGGGTCATGGGGCCTACGAGCAGTACTTC